Following are 27 T cell receptor beta chains from one sample sequenced in a study of identical twins. Via MiXCR, TCRdb re-called the 5' RACE reads, giving one row per CDR3 protein. The repertoire holds 450,000 to 650,000 distinct CDR3 sequences, with 9.6% as singletons. These same records also appear under a second study, on yellow fever vaccine responses in identical twins.

Sequences were obtained from PBMCs. The receptors stem from a young woman in good health.

The chain joins TRBV12-1 to TRBJ2-3; the DNA was not compared with TRBD2, the D call given in the table. TRBV12-1 is reported as a pseudogene. The CDR3 extends over 17 amino acids. The CDR3 DNA sequence: TGTGCCAGCAGACCCGGGCTACTATTGGCGGGCACAGATACGCAGTATTTT. As protein: CASRPGLLLAGTDTQYF.

This clonotype appeared a few times. This sequence joins TRBV27 and TRBJ2-1, with D perhaps assigned TRBD1 or TRBD2 (5 bases each). The CDR3 runs to 12 residues. Germline lookup yields CDR1 MNHEY and CDR2 SMNVEV (reference sequence). The ends were cut back, 3 bases at V and 9 bases at J, with 9 bases in the middle. The CDR3 loop is CASSLGESEQFF. The CDR3, as DNA: TGTGCCAGCAGTTTGGGGGAGAGTGAGCAGTTCTTC.

This chain uses TRBV4-3 with TRBJ2-3, with TRBD2 identical over 8 bases. After removal of 4 bases from V and 0 bases from J, the junction contained 12 bases not matched to a gene. The CDR3 is 18 residues long. Germline V gives CDR1 LGHNA, CDR2 YSLEER. The CDR3 coding sequence is TGCGCCAGCAGCCCTTCAGCGGGAGAGCACCCTAGCACAGATACGCAGTATTTT. It translates to CASSPSAGEHPSTDTQYF.

This clonotype was seen at least ten times. The chain uses TRBV5-1 and TRBJ2-2, with D perhaps TRBD2 (6 bases). Germline V gene lookup returns CDR1 SGHRS and CDR2 YFSETQ. V was trimmed by 0 bases and J by 5 bases, leaving 11 bases between them. This CDR3 is built from 15 residues. CDR3 protein: CASSLEYGRTGELFF. The CDR3, as DNA: TGCGCCAGCAGCTTGGAGTACGGGAGAACCGGGGAGCTGTTTTTT. The variable domain in full, with the rest retrieved from reference TRBV5-1 and TRBJ2-2, is KAGVTQTPRYLIKTRGQQVTLSCSPISGHRSVSWYQQTPGQGLQFLFEYFSETQRNKGNFPGRFSGRQFSNSRSEMNVSTLELGDSALYLCASSLEYGRTGELFFGEGSRLTVL.

This clonotype appeared many times. V is TRBV12-3 or TRBV12-4 and J is TRBJ1-1, with TRBD1 matching over 7 bases. The CDR3 is 15 residues long. J gave up 1 base and V 7 bases, and 9 bases lay outside the gene matches. The CDR3 DNA reads as TGTGCCAGCACCCGAGACAGGGAAAAGAACACTGAAGCTTTCTTT. This codes for CASTRDREKNTEAFF.

The sample holds many counts of this clonotype. This sequence joins TRBV7-3 and TRBJ1-1; D is unclear. V gave up 0 bases and J gave up 1 base, with 9 bases separating them. CDR3 size: 15 residues. Per the germline V gene, CDR1 is SGHTA and CDR2 is FQGTGA. CDR3 amino acids: CASSLTLQRNTEAFF. CDR3 sequence (DNA): TGTGCCAGCAGCTTAACGCTACAGAGGAACACTGAAGCTTTCTTT.

This clonotype was observed a few times. This rearrangement joins TRBV5-1 to TRBJ2-7; 9 nucleotides align to TRBD1. V gave up 0 bases and J gave up 5 bases; unmatched junction bases: 9. This CDR3 comprises 16 residues. CDR1 SGHRS and CDR2 YFSETQ come from the germline V gene. The CDR3 sequence: CASSLAEGQGIDEQYF. CDR3 bases: TGCGCCAGCAGCTTGGCCGAGGGACAGGGTATCGACGAGCAGTACTTC. The full variable domain, rest sourced from reference TRBV5-1 and TRBJ2-7, is KAGVTQTPRYLIKTRGQQVTLSCSPISGHRSVSWYQQTPGQGLQFLFEYFSETQRNKGNFPGRFSGRQFSNSRSEMNVSTLELGDSALYLCASSLAEGQGIDEQYFGPGTRLTVT.

The chain couples TRBV7-9 to TRBJ1-1; D unclear. Germline CDR1 is SEHNR and CDR2 is FQNEAQ (reference sequence). This CDR3 spans 15 amino acids. Between the trimmed V and J ends, which lost 5 bases and 3 bases, there was a span of 16 bases. CDR3 region: CASSMPSDKHTEAFF. The DNA for the CDR3 is TGTGCCAGCAGCATGCCCAGTGACAAGCACACTGAAGCTTTCTTT.

The gene calls are TRBV28 and TRBJ2-7, with TRBD2 as a possible D gene (5 bases). V was pared by 3 bases and J by 1 base, with 28 bases between. The CDR3 has 20 residues. The germline gives CDR1 MDHEN, CDR2 SYDVKM. The DNA of the CDR3 is TGTGCCAGCAGTTTCATTACGGTGAGGGTCTGGAATCAGCGGTCCTACGAGCAGTACTTC. Translation gives CASSFITVRVWNQRSYEQYF. Full variable domain (rest looked up from reference TRBV28 and TRBJ2-7): DVKVTQSSRYLVKRTGEKVFLECVQDMDHENMFWYRQDPGLGLRLIYFSYDVKMKEKGDIPEGYSVSREKKERFSLILESASTNQTSMYLCASSFITVRVWNQRSYEQYFGPGTRLTVT.

The rearrangement joins TRBV7-8 to TRBJ1-5; 9 nucleotides line up with TRBD1. V was clipped by 2 bases and J by 7 bases; unmatched bases: 9. Per germline, CDR1 SGHVS and CDR2 FQNEAQ. CDR3 size: 16 residues. The CDR3 DNA reads TGTGCCAGCAGCTTACTTTCGGGACAGGGAGGACAGCCCCAGCATTTT. Encoded protein: CASSLLSGQGGQPQHF.

Ten or more counts support this clonotype. The V and J genes are TRBV5-6 and TRBJ2-7; D call uncertain. The CDR3 is 14 amino acids. Germline CDR1 reads SGHDT; CDR2 reads YYEEEE. V was pared by 2 bases and J by 5 bases, with 14 bases between. The CDR3 sequence: CASSFQGRPHEQYF. The DNA for the CDR3 is TGTGCCAGCAGCTTCCAAGGCCGGCCCCACGAGCAGTACTTC.

This clonotype has at least ten counts. The chain uses TRBV4-3 and TRBJ2-7, with D perhaps TRBD1 (6 bases). The V gene lost 0 bases and the J gene lost 4 bases, with 10 bases spanning the gap. Germline assignment: CDR1 LGHNA and CDR2 YSLEER. The CDR3 covers 14 residues. In DNA form, the CDR3 reads TGCGCCAGCAGCCAAGATTCCAGGGGTTACGAGCAGTACTTC. This gives the protein CASSQDSRGYEQYF.

This clonotype showed up many times. The CDR3 protein is CASSLNSGTGVPDTQYF. In DNA form, the CDR3 reads TGTGCCAGCAGTTTAAACTCCGGGACAGGGGTCCCAGATACGCAGTATTTT. The chain links TRBV12-3 or TRBV12-4 to TRBJ2-3; TRBD1 agrees at 10 bases. The CDR3 has 17 amino acids. V lost 2 bases to trimming and J lost 4 bases; unmatched junction nucleotides: 9.

This clonotype was detected ten times or more. This CDR3 reads CASSQLPRESYF. DNA for the CDR3: TGTGCCAGCAGCCAATTACCCCGGGAGAGTTACTTC. The rearrangement links TRBV7-9 to TRBJ2-7; a weak D match, TRBD2 (6 bases). V was cut by 5 bases and J by 13 bases, with 18 bases left in between. CDR1 SEHNR and CDR2 FQNEAQ come from the germline V gene (reference sequence). CDR3 length: 12 residues.

A few counts support this clonotype. The chain carries TRBV20-1 and TRBJ2-7; weak D call: TRBD1 (5 bases). Trimming cost V 3 bases and J 3 bases, with 15 bases left between them. The CDR3 length is 14 residues. CDR1 DFQATT and CDR2 SNEGSKA come from the germline V gene (reference sequence). CDR3 nucleotide sequence: TGCAGTGCTAGGGACGACAGAAAAATCTACGAGCAGTACTTC. Translated: CSARDDRKIYEQYF.

This clonotype has only a few counts. In DNA, the CDR3 is TGTGCCAGCAGTTACGCTGGGAGTCAGGGTACGCAGTATTTT. It encodes CASSYAGSQGTQYF. This chain links TRBV6-2 or TRBV6-3 with TRBJ2-3; TRBD1 or TRBD2 may be the D gene (5 bases each). Trimming cost V 2 bases and J 8 bases, with 14 bases left between them. The CDR3 covers 14 residues. CDR1 and CDR2 (germline): MNHEY, SVGEGT.

The V and J genes are TRBV4-2 and TRBJ1-1; D may be TRBD1 (6 bases). V shed 2 bases and J shed 4 bases, with 11 bases lying between them. The CDR3 contains 14 residues. Germline CDR1 LGHNA, CDR2 YNFKEQ. Here the CDR3 DNA reads TGTGCCAGCAGCCAAATCGGGGACATCACTGAAGCTTTCTTT. Its protein product is CASSQIGDITEAFF.

This clonotype appeared a few times. The chain uses TRBV29-1 and TRBJ2-5; D unresolved. The CDR3 loop spans 16 amino acids. Trimming shortened V by 3 bases and J by 3 bases, and 20 bases separated the two germline ends. Germline values: CDR1 SQVTM, CDR2 ANQGSEA. The CDR3 sequence is CSVDGLGRNPEETQYF. The CDR3 nucleotides read TGCAGCGTTGATGGGTTGGGTCGGAATCCTGAAGAGACCCAGTACTTC. Variable domain in full (rest from reference TRBV29-1 and TRBJ2-5): SAVISQKPSRDICQRGTSLTIQCQVDSQVTMMFWYRQQPGQSLTLIATANQGSEATYESGFVIDKFPISRPNLTFSTLTVSNMSPEDSSIYLCSVDGLGRNPEETQYFGPGTRLLVL.

The table lists this clonotype with many counts. CDR3 protein: CASSLRQGNTGELFF. The CDR3, as DNA: TGTGCCAGCAGCTTAAGACAGGGGAACACCGGGGAGCTGTTTTTT. The gene calls are TRBV7-8 and TRBJ2-2, with 7 bases matching TRBD1. This CDR3 spans 15 amino acids. V trimming: 2 bases; J trimming: 1 base; junction bases outside the gene matches: 1. Germline V lookup: CDR1 SGHVS, CDR2 FQNEAQ.

This clonotype appeared many times. The J gene is TRBJ2-1, the V gene TRBV11-2, with D perhaps matching TRBD1 (6 bases). V was clipped by 1 base and J by 5 bases, with 12 bases between them. This CDR3 has 15 residues. Germline V gives CDR1 SGHAT, CDR2 FQNNGV. This chain's CDR3 is CASSLAGQTNNEQFF. Here the CDR3 DNA reads TGTGCCAGCAGCTTAGCAGGACAGACAAACAATGAGCAGTTCTTC.

Many counts were recorded for this clonotype. The chain has TRBV5-1 and TRBJ1-2, with D tentatively TRBD1 (6 bases). CDR1 is SGHRS and CDR2 is YFSETQ in the germline V gene. V lost 2 bases, J lost 2 bases, and 7 bases lay in between. There are 13 residues in the CDR3. The CDR3 protein is CASSFDRNYGYTF. The CDR3 DNA follows: TGCGCCAGCAGCTTTGACAGGAACTATGGCTACACCTTC.

With regard to this clonotype: Because it lacks the conserved phenylalanine or tryptophan at the end, this CDR3 is likely a read error. It is unclear where the CDR3 begins or ends on the DNA, so no DNA is shown, and the CDR3 is as TCRdb lists it. The chain couples TRBV20-1 to TRBJ2-5; the DNA was not compared with TRBD2, the D call given in the table. CDR1 DFQATT and CDR2 SNEGSKA come from the germline V gene (reference sequence). The CDR3 has 12 residues if both end residues are counted. The CDR3 loop is CSARDAGTSPLV.

In this sample, this clonotype turned up many times. The genes are TRBV6-5 and TRBJ2-1, with 9 bases fitting TRBD2. The CDR3 consists of 17 residues. With 1 base clipped from V and 4 bases from J, the junction kept 8 bases outside the gene matches. Germline assignment: CDR1 MNHEY and CDR2 SVGAGI. The CDR3 DNA sequence: TGTGCCAGCAGTTACTTTTTTGCGGGAGGGCCGTACAATGAGCAGTTCTTC. Translating it yields CASSYFFAGGPYNEQFF.

The sample holds many counts of this clonotype. This rearrangement joins TRBV7-2 to TRBJ2-5, with a weak D call TRBD2 (5 bases). V was shortened by 5 bases and J by 1 base, with 11 bases between the two germline ends. Germline assignment: CDR1 SGHTA and CDR2 FQGNSA. The CDR3 sequence is 14 residues long. CDR3: CASSPPGVQETQYF. In DNA form, the CDR3 reads TGTGCCAGCAGCCCACCCGGGGTCCAAGAGACCCAGTACTTC.

The genes are TRBV20-1 and TRBJ2-7; the D call may be TRBD1 or TRBD2 (5 bases each). Germline V gene sequence: CDR1 DFQATT, CDR2 SNEGSKA (reference sequence). The CDR3 is 11 amino acids. V lost 5 bases, J lost 8 bases, and 13 bases lay in between. Written as DNA, the CDR3 is TGCAGTGCTGACCGGGACCTCAAGCAGTACTTC. Amino acids: CSADRDLKQYF.

This chain links TRBV6-1 with TRBJ1-5; 7 bases line up with TRBD1. V was pared by 3 bases and J by 7 bases, with 6 bases of the junction left unmatched. The CDR3 runs 14 residues. The V gene's germline CDR1 is MNHNS and CDR2 SASEGT. CDR3 bases: TGTGCCAGCAGTGAGACAGGGATATACCAGCCCCAGCATTTT. This codes for CASSETGIYQPQHF.

This clonotype has a handful of counts. The chain links TRBV3-1 to TRBJ1-6; a weak D match, TRBD1 (6 bases). CDR1 LGHDT and CDR2 YNNKEL come from the germline V gene (reference sequence). This CDR3 region has 15 residues. V was trimmed by 4 bases and J by 5 bases, leaving 12 bases between them. The CDR3 region is CASSPHGQNNSPLHF. DNA of the CDR3: TGTGCCAGCAGCCCCCACGGACAGAATAATTCACCCCTCCACTTT.